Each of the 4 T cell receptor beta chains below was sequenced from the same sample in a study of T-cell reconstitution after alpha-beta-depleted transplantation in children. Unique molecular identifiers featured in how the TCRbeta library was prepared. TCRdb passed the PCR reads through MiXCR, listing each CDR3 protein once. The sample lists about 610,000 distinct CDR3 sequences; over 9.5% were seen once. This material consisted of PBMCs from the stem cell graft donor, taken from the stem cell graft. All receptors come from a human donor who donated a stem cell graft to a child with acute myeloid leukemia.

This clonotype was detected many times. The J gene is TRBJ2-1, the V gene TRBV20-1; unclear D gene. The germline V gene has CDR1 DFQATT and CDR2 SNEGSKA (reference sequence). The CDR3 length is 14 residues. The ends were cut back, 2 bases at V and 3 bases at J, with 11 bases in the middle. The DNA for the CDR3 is TGCAGTGCTAGAAAAAGTTTAAGCTACAATGAGCAGTTCTTC. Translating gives CSARKSLSYNEQFF.

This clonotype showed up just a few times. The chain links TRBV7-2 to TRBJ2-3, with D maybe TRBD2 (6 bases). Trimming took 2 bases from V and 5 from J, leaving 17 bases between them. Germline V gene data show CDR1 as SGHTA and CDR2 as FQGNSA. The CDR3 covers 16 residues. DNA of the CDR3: TGTGCCAGCAGCTTATCGGTTGACACTAGCTTAGATACGCAGTATTTT. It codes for CASSLSVDTSLDTQYF.

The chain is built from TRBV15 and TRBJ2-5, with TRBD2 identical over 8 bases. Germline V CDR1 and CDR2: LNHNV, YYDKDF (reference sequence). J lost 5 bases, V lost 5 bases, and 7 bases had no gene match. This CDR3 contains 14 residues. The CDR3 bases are TGTGCCACCAGCGATAGCGGGGAGGGCGAGACCCAGTACTTC. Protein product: CATSDSGEGETQYF. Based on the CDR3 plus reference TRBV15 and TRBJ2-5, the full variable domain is DAMVIQNPRYQVTQFGKPVTLSCSQTLNHNVMYWYQQKSSQAPKLLFHYYDKDFNNEADTPDNFQSRRPNTSFCFLDIRSPGLGDTAMYLCATSDSGEGETQYFGPGTRLLVL.

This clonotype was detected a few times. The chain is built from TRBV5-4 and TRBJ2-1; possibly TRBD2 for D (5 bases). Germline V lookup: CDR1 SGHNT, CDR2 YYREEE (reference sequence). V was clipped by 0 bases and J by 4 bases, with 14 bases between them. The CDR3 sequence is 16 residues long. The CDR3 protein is CASSLANGGSYNEQFF. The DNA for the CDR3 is TGTGCCAGCAGCTTGGCCAACGGCGGGTCTTACAATGAGCAGTTCTTC.